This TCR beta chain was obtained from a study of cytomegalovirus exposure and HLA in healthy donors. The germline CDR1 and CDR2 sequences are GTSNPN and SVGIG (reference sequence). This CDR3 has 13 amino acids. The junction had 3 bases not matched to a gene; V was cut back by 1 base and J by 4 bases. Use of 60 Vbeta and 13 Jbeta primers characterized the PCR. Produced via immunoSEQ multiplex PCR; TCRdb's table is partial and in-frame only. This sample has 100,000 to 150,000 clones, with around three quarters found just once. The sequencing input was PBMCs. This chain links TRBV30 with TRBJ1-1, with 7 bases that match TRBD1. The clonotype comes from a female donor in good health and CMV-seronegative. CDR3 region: CAWSAQGVTEAFF. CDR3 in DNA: TGTGCCTGGAGTGCCCAGGGGGTCACTGAAGCTTTCTTT.